One sample yielded the 11 T cell receptor beta chains listed below, sequenced in a study of graft-versus-host responses after intestinal transplantation. Their recognized antigens are unknown. The protocol was immunoSEQ multiplex PCR, while the TCRdb copy is restricted to in-frame clones and leaves out a portion. The sample has around 110,000 clones, 90% to 95% seen once. The source was unstimulated CD8+ T cells sorted from spleen or lymph node cells, collected before transplant. The receptor set was obtained from a human donor who was the organ donor for an intestinal transplant.

The chain combines TRBV27 with TRBJ2-3; tentatively, D is TRBD1 (5 bases). The CDR3 has 15 residues. Germline values: CDR1 MNHEY, CDR2 SMNVEV (reference sequence). Trimming pared 2 bases from V and 2 bases from J, leaving 11 bases between. CDR3 sequence reads: CASSLHFRVTDTQYF. In DNA, the CDR3 is TGTGCCAGCAGTTTACATTTCAGGGTCACAGATACGCAGTATTTT.

The gene calls are TRBV29-1 and TRBJ2-2, with a possible D match to TRBD1 (6 bases). The CDR3 covers 13 residues. The germline V gene has CDR1 SQVTM and CDR2 ANQGSEA. The V end was cut by 0 bases, the J end by 5 bases, with 7 bases between. The CDR3 here is CSVEEGGTGELFF. CDR3 sequence (DNA): TGCAGCGTTGAAGAAGGGGGTACCGGGGAGCTGTTTTTT.

This sequence joins TRBV4-3 and TRBJ2-3, with D possibly being TRBD1 or TRBD2 (5 bases each). The V end was cut by 0 bases, the J end by 3 bases, with 13 bases between. The length of the CDR3 is 16 residues. Germline V gene data show CDR1 as LGHNA and CDR2 as YSLEER. DNA of the CDR3: TGCGCCAGCAGCCAAGAGAGGTTTGGGGGAACAGATACGCAGTATTTT. The encoded protein is CASSQERFGGTDTQYF.

The chain joins TRBV28 to TRBJ1-5, with TRBD1 identical over 11 bases. With 5 bases clipped from V and 6 bases from J, the junction kept 6 bases outside the gene matches. Germline CDR1 and CDR2: MDHEN and SYDVKM. The CDR3 totals 15 residues. The chain's CDR3 is CASSGTGGRGQPQHF. The CDR3 nucleotides are TGTGCCAGCAGTGGGACAGGGGGACGGGGTCAGCCCCAGCATTTT.

The J gene is TRBJ2-1, the V gene TRBV7-2, with 7 bases matching TRBD2. The CDR3 totals 13 residues. From germline, CDR1 is SGHTA and CDR2 FQGNSA. V was pared by 7 bases and J by 14 bases, with 14 bases of the junction left unmatched. This CDR3 reads CASTPIGTTRKFF. The DNA for the CDR3 is TGTGCCAGCACCCCAATCGGGACTACGAGGAAGTTCTTC.

Only a few counts were recorded for this clone. The CDR3 protein is CASSSWTGRKGMNTEAFF. DNA of the CDR3: TGTGCCAGCAGCTCCTGGACGGGGAGAAAGGGCATGAACACTGAAGCTTTCTTT. V gene TRBV7-6 combines with J gene TRBJ1-1; D not certain. The length of the CDR3 is 18 residues. V was clipped by 4 bases and J by 0 bases, with 21 bases between them. CDR1 is SGHVS, CDR2 FNYEAQ, per germline.

This rearrangement joins TRBV2 to TRBJ2-7; 7 bases agree with TRBD2. The assigned J gene may be wrong: the sequence end matches TRBJ2-5 better. The CDR3 sequence is 12 residues long. CDR1 and CDR2 (germline): SNHLY, FYNNEI. In DNA form, the CDR3 reads TGTGCCAGCTATCCGGGCGGGGGGACCCAGTACTTC. Its translation is CASYPGGGTQYF.

The chain is built from TRBV5-4 and TRBJ1-2; the D is unclear. Trimming pared 4 bases from V and 4 bases from J, leaving 17 bases between. This CDR3 region has 15 residues. Germline CDR1 and CDR2: SGHNT and YYREEE (reference sequence). The DNA of the CDR3 is TGTGCCAGCAGCACTGACGGCGAGATACCCTATGGCTACACCTTC. This encodes CASSTDGEIPYGYTF.

This rearrangement joins TRBV27 to TRBJ2-1, with D unresolved. Germline CDR1 and CDR2: MNHEY and SMNVEV (reference sequence). Trimming removed 0 bases at V and 2 bases at J, with 5 bases between. The CDR3 is 14 residues long. This chain's CDR3 is CASSLSSTYNEQFF. In nucleotides, the CDR3 is TGTGCCAGCAGTTTATCCTCCACCTACAATGAGCAGTTCTTC.

The V and J genes are TRBV6-5 and TRBJ1-1; tentatively, D is TRBD1 (6 bases). This CDR3 has 15 amino acids. With 5 bases removed from V and 6 bases from J, the gap between germline ends came to 19 bases. Germline values: CDR1 MNHEY, CDR2 SVGAGI. CDR3 bases: TGTGCCAGCAGTCACACCCCCTACAGGGCCTCTGAAGCTTTCTTT. Amino acids: CASSHTPYRASEAFF.

This clone was found once. V is TRBV7-9 and J is TRBJ2-2; D not certain. The CDR3 totals 15 residues. Germline assignment: CDR1 SEHNR and CDR2 FQNEAQ (reference sequence). V was cut by 3 bases and J by 1 base, with 9 bases left in between. CDR3 nucleotides: TGTGCCAGCAGCTTTACGGACGTGAACACCGGGGAGCTGTTTTTT. Residues: CASSFTDVNTGELFF.